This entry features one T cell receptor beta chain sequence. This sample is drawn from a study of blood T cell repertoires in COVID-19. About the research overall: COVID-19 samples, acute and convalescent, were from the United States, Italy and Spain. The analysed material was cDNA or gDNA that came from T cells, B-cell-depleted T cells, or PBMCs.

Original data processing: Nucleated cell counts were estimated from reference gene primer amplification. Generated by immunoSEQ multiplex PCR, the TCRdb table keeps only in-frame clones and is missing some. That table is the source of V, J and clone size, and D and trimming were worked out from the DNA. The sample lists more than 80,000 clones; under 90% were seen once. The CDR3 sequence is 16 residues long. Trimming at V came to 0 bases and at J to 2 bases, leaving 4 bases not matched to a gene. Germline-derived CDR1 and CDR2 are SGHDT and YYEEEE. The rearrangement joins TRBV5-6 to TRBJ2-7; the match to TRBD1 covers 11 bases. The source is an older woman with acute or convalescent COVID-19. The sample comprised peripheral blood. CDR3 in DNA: TGTGCCAGCAGCTTGGGGACAGGGGGCCTAGCCTACGAGCAGTACTTC. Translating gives CASSLGTGGLAYEQYF.